This passage covers 9 T cell receptor beta chains from one sample sequenced in a study of OX40 agonist ivuxolimab in advanced cancers. Method: immunoSEQ multiplex PCR; TCRdb's copy keeps in-frame clones and lacks some. Among 65,000 to 75,000 clones listed, about nine tenths were seen once. Sequencing used CD4+ or CD8+ T cells sorted from blood, obtained in a trial of the OX40 agonist ivuxolimab. Receptor source: an adult with an advanced solid tumor such as melanoma, head and neck, liver or kidney cancer.

In this sample, this clone turned up once. This sequence joins TRBV6-1 and TRBJ2-3, with 12 positions matching TRBD2. Germline CDR1 reads MNHNS; CDR2 reads SASEGT. The CDR3 runs 14 residues. The V gene end was trimmed by 3 bases and the J gene end by 9 bases; junction bases not matched to a gene: 4. The DNA of the CDR3 is TGTGCCAGCAGTGAGGCTAGCGGGGGGGCAACGCAGTATTTT. Its protein product is CASSEASGGATQYF.

The gene calls are TRBV7-6 and TRBJ1-1; D uncertain. Germline V gives CDR1 SGHVS, CDR2 FNYEAQ. The CDR3 is 14 residues long. Trimming shortened V by 0 bases and J by 1 base, and 6 bases separated the two germline ends. CDR3 protein: CASSLAAGNTEAFF. CDR3 DNA: TGTGCCAGCAGCTTAGCAGCGGGGAACACTGAAGCTTTCTTT.

This chain joins TRBV5-4 and TRBJ2-2; D perhaps matches TRBD1 (5 bases). V shed 4 bases and J shed 3 bases, with 10 bases lying between them. Germline V gene data show CDR1 as SGHNT and CDR2 as YYREEE (reference sequence). The length of the CDR3 is 14 residues. The CDR3 is CASSRTKDTGELFF. CDR3 sequence (DNA): TGTGCCAGCAGCCGGACAAAGGACACCGGGGAGCTGTTTTTT.

This rearrangement joins TRBV2 to TRBJ2-3, with D unclear. CDR3 length: 13 residues. Looked up from germline, CDR1 is SNHLY and CDR2 is FYNNEI. Here the CDR3 reads CAACKSSTDTQYF. As DNA, the CDR3 is TGTGCTGCCTGTAAGTCCAGCACAGATACGCAGTATTTT.

As for this clone: At one boundary the junction diverges from the germline segment, which might be a read error. The chain links TRBV27 to TRBJ1-6, with a possible D match to TRBD1 (6 bases). The germline gives CDR1 MNHEY, CDR2 SMNVEV (reference sequence). The CDR3 spans 16 residues. The CDR3 loop is CASSISTGAYNSPLHF. The CDR3 DNA is TGTGCCAGCAGTATATCGACAGGAGCCTATAATTCACCCCTCCACTTT.

The V and J genes are TRBV5-1 and TRBJ2-6; D is undetermined. Germline lookup yields CDR1 SGHRS and CDR2 YFSETQ. The CDR3 is 14 residues long. The V end was cut by 5 bases, the J end by 4 bases, with 10 bases between. This CDR3 is CASSREAGANVLTF. The CDR3 bases are TGCGCCAGCAGTAGAGAGGCAGGGGCCAACGTCCTGACTTTC.

The chain joins TRBV19 to TRBJ1-2; TRBD1 is a possible D gene (5 bases). The germline gives CDR1 LNHDA, CDR2 SQIVND (reference sequence). The V end was cut by 5 bases, the J end by 0 bases, with 16 bases between. The CDR3 length is 16 residues. The CDR3 region has the DNA TGTGCCAGTAGTCCCGGGGGATTCGAACCTAACTATGGCTACACCTTC. It encodes CASSPGGFEPNYGYTF.

The chain is built from TRBV2 and TRBJ1-1; a weak D match, TRBD1 (5 bases). CDR3 size: 13 residues. Trimming took off 6 bases at V and 10 bases at J, with 18 bases between the two ends. In germline, CDR1 is SNHLY, CDR2 FYNNEI. CDR3 region: CASRTGSISGAFF. Here the CDR3 DNA reads TGTGCCAGCAGAACAGGATCGATCTCTGGAGCTTTCTTT.

The gene calls are TRBV2 and TRBJ1-6; D unresolved. Trimming removed 4 bases at V and 7 bases at J, with 11 bases between. This CDR3 has 14 amino acids. CDR1 is SNHLY, CDR2 FYNNEI, per germline. CDR3 in amino acids: CASSGRASNSPLHF. In nucleotides, the CDR3 is TGTGCCAGCAGTGGACGAGCCTCGAATTCACCCCTCCACTTT. The variable domain in full, with the rest retrieved from reference TRBV2 and TRBJ1-6, is EPEVTQTPSHQVTQMGQEVILRCVPISNHLYFYWYRQILGQKVEFLVSFYNNEISEKSEIFDDQFSVERPDGSNFTLKIRSTKLEDSAMYFCASSGRASNSPLHFGNGTRLTVT.